A selection of T cell receptor beta chains follows, all from one sample in a study of technical replicates of blood from a handful of donors. Profiled with immunoSEQ multiplex PCR; TCRdb holds only in-frame clones, not every one. Of about 88,000 clones in the sample, around 93% were seen once. Material for sequencing was T cells isolated from PBMCs. The receptor source for this set is a human donor in good health. Each CDR3 is given with its conserved first and last residue. D genes are given only for firm matches. Clone size is shown for a subset of rows, as once, few, many or a class of expanded clone.

d_gene: .
abundance: once
j_gene: TRBJ2-1
v_gene: TRBV7-9
CDR3nt: TGTGCCAGCAGCTATAAATCTGATTTCAGGGCCCCGAGTCAGTTCTTC
CDR3aa: CASSYKSDFRAPSQFF

d_gene: TRBD1
abundance: .
j_gene: TRBJ2-3
v_gene: TRBV14
CDR3nt: TGTGCCAGCAGCCAAGACCTCTGGGACAGGCCTAGCACAGATACGCAGTATTTT
CDR3aa: CASSQDLWDRPSTDTQYF

d_gene: .
abundance: .
j_gene: TRBJ2-1
v_gene: TRBV13
CDR3nt: TGTGCCAGCAGCTTAAAAGAGATCCGGGGTGATGAGCAGTTCTTC
CDR3aa: CASSLKEIRGDEQFF

d_gene: .
abundance: few
j_gene: TRBJ1-3
v_gene: TRBV10-1
CDR3nt: TGCGCCAGCAGTATGGACAGTACCTCTGGAAACACCATATATTTT
CDR3aa: CASSMDSTSGNTIYF

d_gene: .
abundance: .
j_gene: TRBJ1-2
v_gene: TRBV5-1
CDR3nt: TGCGCCAGCAGCTTGGCGGACAGTTATGGCTACACCTTC
CDR3aa: CASSLADSYGYTF

d_gene: .
abundance: .
j_gene: TRBJ1-6
v_gene: TRBV4-1
CDR3nt: TGCGCCAGCAGCCAACCGGGGGACGATAGTTCACCCCTCCACTTT
CDR3aa: CASSQPGDDSSPLHF

d_gene: TRBD1
abundance: .
j_gene: TRBJ1-4
v_gene: TRBV6-6
CDR3nt: TGTGCCAGCGGAGGGACAGGGAATGAAAAACTGTTTTTT
CDR3aa: CASGGTGNEKLFF

d_gene: TRBD1
abundance: .
j_gene: TRBJ1-2
v_gene: TRBV6-5
CDR3nt: TGTGCCAGCAGTTCGGGACAGGGGGATGGCTACACCTTC
CDR3aa: CASSSGQGDGYTF

d_gene: .
abundance: .
j_gene: TRBJ2-7
v_gene: TRBV6-1
CDR3nt: TGTGCCAGCAGTGATTCGGCTAGTACTCTCTACGAGCAGTACTTC
CDR3aa: CASSDSASTLYEQYF

d_gene: TRBD1
abundance: .
j_gene: TRBJ2-7
v_gene: TRBV5-5
CDR3nt: TGTGCCAGCAGCTTTTTCATATTAGGAACAGGGGCAACTTCCGAGCAGTACTTC
CDR3aa: CASSFFILGTGATSEQYF

d_gene: TRBD1
abundance: once
j_gene: TRBJ2-2
v_gene: TRBV11-3
CDR3nt: TGTGCCAGCAGCCAGTTCGCCCGGGACAGGGCAACTGAGGAGCTGTTTTTT
CDR3aa: CASSQFARDRATEELFF

d_gene: .
abundance: .
j_gene: TRBJ2-1
v_gene: TRBV28
CDR3nt: TGTGCCAGCAGTCTCTATATGGTAGCCCACAATGAGCAGTTCTTC
CDR3aa: CASSLYMVAHNEQFF

d_gene: .
abundance: .
j_gene: TRBJ1-1
v_gene: TRBV28
CDR3nt: TGTGCCAGCAGTTTAAAGGCCTGGACAGCGAACACTGAAGCTTTCTTT
CDR3aa: CASSLKAWTANTEAFF

d_gene: TRBD1
abundance: .
j_gene: TRBJ2-7
v_gene: TRBV4-1
CDR3nt: TGCGCCAGCAGCCAACCGGGACAGACAATGGCGTACTTC
CDR3aa: CASSQPGQTMAYF

d_gene: TRBD2
abundance: .
j_gene: TRBJ2-1
v_gene: TRBV29-1
CDR3nt: TGCAGCGTTGATCGAGGGAGGGCCTACAATGAGCAGTTCTTC
CDR3aa: CSVDRGRAYNEQFF

d_gene: TRBD2
abundance: once
j_gene: TRBJ2-3
v_gene: TRBV6-1
CDR3nt: TGTGCCAGCAGTGAAATCCTCGGGGGTAGCGGGAGCACAGATACGCAGTATTTT
CDR3aa: CASSEILGGSGSTDTQYF

d_gene: .
abundance: .
j_gene: TRBJ2-1
v_gene: TRBV29-1
CDR3nt: TGCAGCGTTCTACCAACTAGTGACAATGAGCAGTTCTTC
CDR3aa: CSVLPTSDNEQFF

d_gene: TRBD1
abundance: .
j_gene: TRBJ1-1
v_gene: TRBV6-5
CDR3nt: TGTGCCAGCAGTCCGGGACAGGGACCCACTGAAGCTTTCTTT
CDR3aa: CASSPGQGPTEAFF

d_gene: TRBD2
abundance: .
j_gene: TRBJ2-1
v_gene: TRBV2
CDR3nt: TGTGCCAGCAGCGAAAGGACTAGCAAGTTCTTC
CDR3aa: CASSERTSKFF

d_gene: TRBD1
abundance: .
j_gene: TRBJ1-4
v_gene: TRBV27
CDR3nt: TGTGCCAGCAGTTCGACAGGGGGCAATGAAAAACTGTTTTTT
CDR3aa: CASSSTGGNEKLFF

d_gene: .
abundance: .
j_gene: TRBJ2-1
v_gene: TRBV7-2
CDR3nt: TGTGCCAGCAGCCCGGACAGTCACAATGAGCAGTTCTTC
CDR3aa: CASSPDSHNEQFF

d_gene: .
abundance: .
j_gene: TRBJ1-2
v_gene: TRBV5-4
CDR3nt: TGTGCCAGCAGCTTGGCCCTTGGGGCGGACTATGGCTACACCTTC
CDR3aa: CASSLALGADYGYTF

d_gene: TRBD1
abundance: .
j_gene: TRBJ1-2
v_gene: TRBV5-4
CDR3nt: TGTGCCAGCAGCGAGGGGGTGGGACAGGGCGGCAACTATGGCTACACCTTC
CDR3aa: CASSEGVGQGGNYGYTF

d_gene: .
abundance: .
j_gene: TRBJ2-1
v_gene: TRBV6-1
CDR3nt: TGTGCCAGCACATTCTCTCAGAGACAGAGCGAGCAGTTCTTC
CDR3aa: CASTFSQRQSEQFF

d_gene: TRBD1
abundance: .
j_gene: TRBJ2-1
v_gene: TRBV7-3
CDR3nt: TGTGCCAGCAGCTTAGAAGGGGGACAGCGAAATGAGCAGTTCTTC
CDR3aa: CASSLEGGQRNEQFF